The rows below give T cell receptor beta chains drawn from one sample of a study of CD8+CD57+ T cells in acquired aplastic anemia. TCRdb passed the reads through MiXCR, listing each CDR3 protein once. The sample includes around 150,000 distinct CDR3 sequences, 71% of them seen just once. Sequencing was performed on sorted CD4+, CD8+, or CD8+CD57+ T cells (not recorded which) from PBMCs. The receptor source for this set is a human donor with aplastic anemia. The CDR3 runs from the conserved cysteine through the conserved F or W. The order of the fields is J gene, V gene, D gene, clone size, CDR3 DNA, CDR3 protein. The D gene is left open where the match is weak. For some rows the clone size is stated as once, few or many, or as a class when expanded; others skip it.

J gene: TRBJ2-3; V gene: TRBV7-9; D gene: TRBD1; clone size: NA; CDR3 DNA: TGTGCCAGCAGCTCGGACAGGGGAACAGATACGCAGTATTTT; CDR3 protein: CASSSDRGTDTQYF
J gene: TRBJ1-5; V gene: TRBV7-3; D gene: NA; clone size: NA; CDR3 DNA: TGTGCCAGCAGCCCGCAGGGTTCGGGTCAGCCCCAGCATTTT; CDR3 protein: CASSPQGSGQPQHF
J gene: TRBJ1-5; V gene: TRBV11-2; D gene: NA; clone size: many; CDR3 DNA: TGTGCCAGCAGCTTAGATCCGGGGGCAAGGCAGCCCCAGCATTTT; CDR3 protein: CASSLDPGARQPQHF
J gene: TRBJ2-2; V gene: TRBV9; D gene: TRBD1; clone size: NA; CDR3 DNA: TGTGCCACCAGTCCGCCAGGGGGCGTAAGGACCGGGGAGCTGTTTTTT; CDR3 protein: CATSPPGGVRTGELFF
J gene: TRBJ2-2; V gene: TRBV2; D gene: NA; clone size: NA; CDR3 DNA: TGTGCCAGCAGTGAAAGGACCGGGGAGCTGTTTTTT; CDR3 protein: CASSERTGELFF
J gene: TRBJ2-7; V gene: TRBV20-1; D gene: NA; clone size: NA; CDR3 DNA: TGCAGTGCTAGTCCAGACTACATCAGGGGATATGAGCAGTACTTC; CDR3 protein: CSASPDYIRGYEQYF
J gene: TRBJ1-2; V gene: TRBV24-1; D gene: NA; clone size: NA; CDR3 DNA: TGTGCCACCTCCGCCGTAAACTATGGCTACACCTTC; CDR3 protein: CATSAVNYGYTF
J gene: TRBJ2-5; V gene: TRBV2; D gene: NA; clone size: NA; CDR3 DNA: TGTGCCAGCAATGGAAATGGGGAGACCCAGTACTTC; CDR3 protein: CASNGNGETQYF
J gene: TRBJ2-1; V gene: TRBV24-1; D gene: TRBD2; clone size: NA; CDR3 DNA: TGTGCCACTAAACACGGGACTAGCGGGAGAAATGAGCAGTTCTTC; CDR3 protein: CATKHGTSGRNEQFF
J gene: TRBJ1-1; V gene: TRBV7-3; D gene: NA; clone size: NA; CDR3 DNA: TGTGCCAGCAGCTTAGCGGCTGACAGAAGGTTGGCTTTCTTT; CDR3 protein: CASSLAADRRLAFF
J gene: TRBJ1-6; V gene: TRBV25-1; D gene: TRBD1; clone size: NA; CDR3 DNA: TGTGCCAGCAGTCGATTTGGAGTAGGGACAGGGGTAAATTCACCCCTCCACTTT; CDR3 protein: CASSRFGVGTGVNSPLHF
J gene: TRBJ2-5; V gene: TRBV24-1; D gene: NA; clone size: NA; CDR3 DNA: TGTGCCACCAGGGGGGACGGCCAAGAGACCCAGTACTTC; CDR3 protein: CATRGDGQETQYF
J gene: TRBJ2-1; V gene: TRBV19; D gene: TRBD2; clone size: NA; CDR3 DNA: TGTGCCAGTAGTACGACTAGCGGGAGGGGTACCTACAATGAGCAGTTCTTC; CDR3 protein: CASSTTSGRGTYNEQFF
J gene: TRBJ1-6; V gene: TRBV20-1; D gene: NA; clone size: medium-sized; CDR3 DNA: TGCAGTGCTAGAGATGGTGTGCCCCTCCACTTT; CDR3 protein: CSARDGVPLHF
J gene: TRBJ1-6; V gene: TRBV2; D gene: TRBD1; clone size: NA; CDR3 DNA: TGTGCCAGCAGTCCTCAGGGACAGTCTAATTCACCCCTCCACTTT; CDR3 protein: CASSPQGQSNSPLHF
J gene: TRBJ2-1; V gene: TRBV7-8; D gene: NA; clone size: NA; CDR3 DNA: TGTGCCAGCAGCTACGAAGGGGCCGCCAGGAATGAGCAGTTCTTC; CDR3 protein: CASSYEGAARNEQFF
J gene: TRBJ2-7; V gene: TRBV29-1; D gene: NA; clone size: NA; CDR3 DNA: TGCAGCGTTGTTTCGGGGGTCAACGAGCAGTACTTC; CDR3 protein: CSVVSGVNEQYF
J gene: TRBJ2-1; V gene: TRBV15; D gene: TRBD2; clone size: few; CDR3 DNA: TGTGCCACCAGCACCGGGACTAGCGGGGTGGCTGAGCAGTTCTTC; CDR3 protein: CATSTGTSGVAEQFF
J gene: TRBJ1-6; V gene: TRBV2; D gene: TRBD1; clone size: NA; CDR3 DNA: TGTGCCAACACGGGACAGAATTCACCCCTCCACTTT; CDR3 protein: CANTGQNSPLHF
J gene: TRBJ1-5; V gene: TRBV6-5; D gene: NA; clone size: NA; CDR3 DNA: TGTGCCAGCAGTTACTCGACTTTGAGCGGGACCAGGGGAAACAATCAGCCCCAGCATTTT; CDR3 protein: CASSYSTLSGTRGNNQPQHF
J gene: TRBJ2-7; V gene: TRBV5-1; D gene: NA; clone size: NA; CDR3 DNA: TGCGCCAGCAGCTTGGGCCGAGACAGCGAGCAGTACTTC; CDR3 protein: CASSLGRDSEQYF
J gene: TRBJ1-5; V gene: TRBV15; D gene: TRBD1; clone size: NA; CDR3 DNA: TGTGCCACCAGCAGTTGGGGACAGGGGAATCAGCCCCAGCATTTT; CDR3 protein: CATSSWGQGNQPQHF
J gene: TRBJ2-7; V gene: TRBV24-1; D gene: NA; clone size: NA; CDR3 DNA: TGTGCCACCAGTGCGTCGCTCCGGGCAGCCGAGCAGTACTTC; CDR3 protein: CATSASLRAAEQYF
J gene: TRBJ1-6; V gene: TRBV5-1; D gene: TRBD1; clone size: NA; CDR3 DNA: TGCGCCAGCAAGCGGACAGGCAATTCACCCCTCCACTTT; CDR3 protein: CASKRTGNSPLHF
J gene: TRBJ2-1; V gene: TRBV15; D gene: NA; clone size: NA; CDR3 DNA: TGTGCCACCAGCAGAGATTTTCGTCAGGAGCAGTTCTTC; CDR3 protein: CATSRDFRQEQFF